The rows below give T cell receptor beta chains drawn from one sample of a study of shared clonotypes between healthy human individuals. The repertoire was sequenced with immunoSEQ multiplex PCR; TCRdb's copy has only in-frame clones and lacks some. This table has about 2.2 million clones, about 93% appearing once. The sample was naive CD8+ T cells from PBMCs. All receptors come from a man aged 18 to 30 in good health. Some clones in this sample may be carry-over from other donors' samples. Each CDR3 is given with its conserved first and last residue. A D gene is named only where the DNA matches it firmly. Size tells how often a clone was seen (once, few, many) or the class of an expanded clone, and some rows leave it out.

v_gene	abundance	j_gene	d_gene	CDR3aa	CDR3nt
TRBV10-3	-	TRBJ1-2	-	CAISEDRNYGYTF	TGTGCCATCAGTGAAGATAGGAACTATGGCTACACCTTC
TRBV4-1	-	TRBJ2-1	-	CASSQDGMDNEQFF	TGCGCCAGCAGCCAAGACGGGATGGACAATGAGCAGTTCTTC
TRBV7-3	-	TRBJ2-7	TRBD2	CASSLTASGGYEQYF	TGTGCCAGCAGCTTAACCGCTAGCGGGGGCTACGAGCAGTACTTC
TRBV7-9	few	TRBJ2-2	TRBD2	CASSPTSGRAGELFF	TGTGCCAGCAGCCCGACTAGCGGGAGGGCCGGGGAGCTGTTTTTT
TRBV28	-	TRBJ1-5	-	CASSLSLAGNQPQHF	TGTGCCAGCAGTTTATCCCTGGCTGGCAATCAGCCCCAGCATTTT
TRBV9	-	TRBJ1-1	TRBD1	CASSVGTVMNTEAFF	TGTGCCAGCAGCGTGGGGACAGTCATGAACACTGAAGCTTTCTTT
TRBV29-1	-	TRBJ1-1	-	CSGTDSITEAFF	TGCAGCGGAACAGATTCGATCACTGAAGCTTTCTTT
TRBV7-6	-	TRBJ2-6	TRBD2	CASSRTLAGAPREGANVLTF	TGTGCCAGCAGCCGGACGCTAGCGGGAGCCCCTCGGGAAGGGGCCAACGTCCTGACTTTC
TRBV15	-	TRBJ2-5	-	CATSRDLGVQETQYF	TGTGCCACCAGCAGAGATTTAGGGGTACAAGAGACCCAGTACTTC
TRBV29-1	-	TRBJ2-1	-	CSERRGRVNEQFF	TGCAGCGAGAGGAGGGGGCGCGTTAATGAGCAGTTCTTC
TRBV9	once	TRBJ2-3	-	CASSVVKGTDTQYF	TGTGCCAGCAGCGTAGTAAAAGGGACAGATACGCAGTATTTT
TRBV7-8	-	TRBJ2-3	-	CASSLKGSTDTQYF	TGTGCCAGCAGCTTAAAAGGGAGCACAGATACGCAGTATTTT
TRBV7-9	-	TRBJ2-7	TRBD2	CASSPSGSYEQYF	TGTGCCAGCAGCCCTAGCGGGAGCTACGAGCAGTACTTC
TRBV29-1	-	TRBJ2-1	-	CSVEPRMLALYNEQFF	TGCAGCGTTGAACCGCGAATGCTAGCGCTCTACAATGAGCAGTTCTTC
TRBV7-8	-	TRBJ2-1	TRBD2	CASSFLREANEQFF	TGTGCCAGCAGCTTTTTGCGGGAGGCCAATGAGCAGTTCTTC
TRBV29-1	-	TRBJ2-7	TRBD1	CSAQGQGPYEQYF	TGCAGCGCCCAGGGACAGGGCCCCTACGAGCAGTACTTC
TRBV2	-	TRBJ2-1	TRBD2	CASSERLAGEVRSNEQFF	TGTGCCAGCAGTGAAAGGCTAGCGGGAGAGGTCCGTTCGAATGAGCAGTTCTTC
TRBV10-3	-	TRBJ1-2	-	CAISEEGGWSHGYTF	TGTGCCATCAGTGAGGAAGGAGGGTGGTCCCATGGCTACACCTTC
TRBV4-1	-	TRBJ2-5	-	CASSQVGAETQYF	TGCGCCAGCAGCCAAGTGGGTGCCGAGACCCAGTACTTC
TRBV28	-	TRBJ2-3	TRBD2	CASSFGRPRNTDTQYF	TGTGCCAGCAGTTTCGGGAGGCCTAGAAACACAGATACGCAGTATTTT
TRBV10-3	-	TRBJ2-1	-	CAINEGSYNEQFF	TGTGCCATCAATGAAGGCTCCTACAATGAGCAGTTCTTC
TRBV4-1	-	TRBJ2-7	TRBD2	CASSPWTSGSYEQYF	TGCGCCAGCAGCCCCTGGACTAGCGGGAGTTACGAGCAGTACTTC
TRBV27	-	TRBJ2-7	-	CASSLSKTYEQYF	TGTGCCAGCAGTCTTTCCAAAACCTACGAGCAGTACTTC
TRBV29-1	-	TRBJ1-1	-	CSVVWWQPRNTEAFF	TGCAGCGTTGTATGGTGGCAGCCTCGGAACACTGAAGCTTTCTTT
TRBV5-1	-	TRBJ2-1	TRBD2	CASSFPRLAGAGEQFF	TGCGCCAGCAGCTTCCCCCGACTAGCGGGCGCTGGAGAGCAGTTCTTC
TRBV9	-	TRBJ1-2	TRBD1	CASSVGQGEGYTF	TGTGCCAGCAGCGTCGGACAGGGGGAGGGCTACACCTTC
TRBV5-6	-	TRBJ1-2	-	CASSLGGEHGYTF	TGTGCCAGCAGCTTGGGCGGGGAACATGGCTACACCTTC
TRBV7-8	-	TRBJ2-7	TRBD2	CASSSWTSGAYEQYF	TGTGCCAGCAGCTCATGGACTAGCGGAGCCTACGAGCAGTACTTC
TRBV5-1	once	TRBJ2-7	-	CASSPEGGSHEQYF	TGCGCCAGCAGCCCCGAGGGGGGCAGCCACGAGCAGTACTTC
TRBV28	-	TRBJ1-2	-	CASSFRGQIYGYTF	TGTGCCAGCAGTTTCCGGGGGCAGATCTATGGCTACACCTTC